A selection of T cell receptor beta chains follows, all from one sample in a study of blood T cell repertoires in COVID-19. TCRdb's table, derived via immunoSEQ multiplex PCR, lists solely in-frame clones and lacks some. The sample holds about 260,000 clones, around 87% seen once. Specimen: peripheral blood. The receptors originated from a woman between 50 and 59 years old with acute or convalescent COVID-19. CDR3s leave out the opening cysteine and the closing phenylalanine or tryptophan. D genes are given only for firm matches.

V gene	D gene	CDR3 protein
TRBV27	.	ASSLRVVRGYEQY
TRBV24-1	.	ATSEGNTYEQY
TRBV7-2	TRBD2	ASSFSGSLNGELF
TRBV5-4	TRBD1	ASSSGQSYNSPLH
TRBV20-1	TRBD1	SASLDREDEQF
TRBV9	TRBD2	ASSDRLAGLYNEQF
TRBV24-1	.	ATSDGLQTNEKLF
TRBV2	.	ASGGSGVKRETQY
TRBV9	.	ASSTGTPSGNTIY
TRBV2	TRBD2	ASTERGRPL
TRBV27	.	ASSLSPTGLNTEAF
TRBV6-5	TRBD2	ASARGRVNEQF
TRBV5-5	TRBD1	ASSLQGASNEQY
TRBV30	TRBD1	AWSRPGQVRYEQY
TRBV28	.	ASSLLARDEQY
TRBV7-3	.	ASSLRVVDEQY
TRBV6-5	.	ASSPQIRTDTQY
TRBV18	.	ASSLGQLSGNTIY
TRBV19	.	ASSIRQTTEAF
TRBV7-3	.	ASSAGLYNEQF
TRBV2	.	ASSDRGRLPYEQY
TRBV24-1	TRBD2	ATSDPGLAGSGETQY
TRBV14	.	ASSQLGGNQPQH
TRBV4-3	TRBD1	ASSPLGGGVAGEQAF
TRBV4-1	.	ASSQAGRANSPLH
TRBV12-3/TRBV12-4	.	ASSLLLGYT
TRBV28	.	ASRAVSYEQY
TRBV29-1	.	SSSSGPGNTIY
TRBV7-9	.	ASSGDFSYEQY
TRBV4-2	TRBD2	ASSQAGGVSGRANEQF
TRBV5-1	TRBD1	ASTRGQGAPGELF
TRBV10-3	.	AGEPDSGNTIY
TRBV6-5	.	ASSQTGGYGYT
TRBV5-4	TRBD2	ASSFRSGGSYNEQF
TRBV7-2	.	ASSLGAGHYEQY
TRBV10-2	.	ASSEELGKSNQPQH
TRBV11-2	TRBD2	ASSPKAGGSYEQY
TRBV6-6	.	ASRAGFSGANVLT
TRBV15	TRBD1	ATSRGQGRNEQF
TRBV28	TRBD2	ASSPLAGVSYNEQF
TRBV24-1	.	ATSDPGLIYNEQF
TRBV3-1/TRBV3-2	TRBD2	ASSPRLGLAGTDTQY
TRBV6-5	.	ASSYSLENIQY
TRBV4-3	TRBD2	ASSQGSGERPGELF
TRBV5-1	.	ASRGEGSNSPLH
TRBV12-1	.	ASSFGKDRENYGYT